The entry that follows covers one TCR beta chain sequence. This CDR3 is also generated by other DNA sequences in the sample. Germline V lookup: CDR1 MGHRA, CDR2 YSYEKL. V dropped 4 bases and J dropped 4 bases, with 14 bases sitting between them. The CDR3 extends over 14 amino acids. This sample stems from a study of cytomegalovirus exposure and HLA in healthy donors. The PCR employed 60 Vbeta primers together with 13 Jbeta primers. Method: immunoSEQ multiplex PCR; TCRdb's copy keeps in-frame clones and lacks some. The sample contains some 190,000 clones, about 79% of which appear only once. The chain joins TRBV4-1 to TRBJ2-7, with D maybe TRBD2 (6 bases). The clonotype was recovered from a man between 18 and 29 years old in good health and CMV-seronegative. The sequenced sample was PBMCs. CDR3 nucleotides: TGCGCCAGCAGCCCGCGGGCGGGGTGGTACGAGCAGTACTTC. It is translated as CASSPRAGWYEQYF.